This passage covers 24 T cell receptor beta chains from one sample sequenced in a study of cytomegalovirus exposure and HLA in healthy donors. The PCR used 60 Vbeta and 13 Jbeta primers. The repertoire was sequenced with immunoSEQ multiplex PCR; TCRdb's copy has only in-frame clones and lacks some. This repertoire shows about 98,000 clones, approximately 80% found once; its top ten account for roughly 9.1%. The sample comprised PBMCs. These receptors all come from a male donor in good health and CMV-seropositive.

This rearrangement joins TRBV29-1 to TRBJ2-5; TRBD1 matches 9 bases. This CDR3 comprises 12 residues. CDR1 is SQVTM, CDR2 ANQGSEA, per germline. J was trimmed by 4 bases and V by 5 bases; bases with no gene match: 2. The CDR3 loop reads CSVRTGVETQYF. CDR3 nucleotides: TGCAGCGTTCGGACAGGGGTAGAGACCCAGTACTTC. The full variable domain, its missing parts supplied by reference TRBV29-1 and TRBJ2-5, is SAVISQKPSRDICQRGTSLTIQCQVDSQVTMMFWYRQQPGQSLTLIATANQGSEATYESGFVIDKFPISRPNLTFSTLTVSNMSPEDSSIYLCSVRTGVETQYFGPGTRLLVL.

The chain joins TRBV2 to TRBJ1-1; the match to TRBD1 covers 7 bases. The germline V gene has CDR1 SNHLY and CDR2 FYNNEI. J lost 1 base, V lost 7 bases, and 6 bases had no gene match. This CDR3 comprises 14 residues. In DNA form, the CDR3 reads TGTGCCAGCAAATGGGACAGCCAGAACACTGAAGCTTTCTTT. It translates to CASKWDSQNTEAFF.

The chain uses TRBV6-6 and TRBJ1-4; no clear D gene. There are 15 residues in the CDR3. Germline V gene sequence: CDR1 MNHNY, CDR2 SVGAGI (reference sequence). Between the trimmed V and J ends, which lost 0 bases and 0 bases, there was a span of 5 bases. In nucleotides, the CDR3 is TGTGCCAGCAGTTACTCACAAGCAACTAATGAAAAACTGTTTTTT. Translation: CASSYSQATNEKLFF.

The J gene is TRBJ2-2, the V gene TRBV10-3; 7 nucleotides align to TRBD1. The CDR3 is made up of 16 amino acids. Germline-derived CDR1 and CDR2 are ENHRY and SYGVKD. J gave up 1 base and V 2 bases, and 4 bases lay outside the gene matches. CDR3 coding DNA: TGTGCCATCAGTGAGCACAGGGGTGGGAACACCGGGGAGCTGTTTTTT. Translating gives CAISEHRGGNTGELFF.

V usage is TRBV11-2 and J usage is TRBJ2-2, with 8 bases identical to TRBD2. V trimming: 3 bases; J trimming: 5 bases; junction bases outside the gene matches: 5. The CDR3 spans 15 residues. Germline CDR1 is SGHAT and CDR2 is FQNNGV. CDR3 DNA sequence: TGTGCCAGCAGCTTGGGGCGGGAGGTAACCGGGGAGCTGTTTTTT. Residues: CASSLGREVTGELFF.

The V gene is TRBV4-2, the J gene TRBJ2-2; D is perhaps TRBD1 (5 bases). Per the germline V gene, CDR1 is LGHNA and CDR2 is YNFKEQ. Deletions cut 1 base from V and 0 bases from J, with 15 bases between. The CDR3 loop spans 18 amino acids. CDR3 sequence (DNA): TGTGCCAGCAGCCAAGTAGAAAGGGGAAGGGCGAACACCGGGGAGCTGTTTTTT. It is translated as CASSQVERGRANTGELFF.

The genes are TRBV7-9 and TRBJ2-7, with 7 bases that match TRBD1. V lost 5 bases, J lost 1 base, and 2 bases stayed unmatched. The V gene's germline CDR1 is SEHNR and CDR2 FQNEAQ (reference sequence). The CDR3 has 13 amino acids. The CDR3 reads CASSNRGSYEQYF. For the CDR3, the DNA is TGTGCCAGCAGCAACAGGGGTTCCTACGAGCAGTACTTC.

This clone was picked up a small number of times. The CDR3 region has the DNA TGCGCCAGCAGCTATCTAGCGGGTAGTGGAAGCGAGCAGTACTTC. This encodes CASSYLAGSGSEQYF. This chain joins TRBV5-1 and TRBJ2-7; 8 bases fit TRBD2. CDR1 is SGHRS, CDR2 YFSETQ, per germline. V was pared by 3 bases and J by 6 bases, with 11 bases of the junction left unmatched. The CDR3 runs 15 residues.

This clone was detected a few times. The V and J genes are TRBV4-2 and TRBJ2-1; TRBD1 agrees at 7 bases. This CDR3 contains 13 residues. Trimming cost V 4 bases and J 10 bases; bases outside gene matches: 7. Germline CDR1 is LGHNA and CDR2 is YNFKEQ. The CDR3 DNA is TGTGCCAGCAGCCGGACAGGTGGATCGGAGCAGTTCTTC. This codes for CASSRTGGSEQFF.

V and J are TRBV11-2 and TRBJ1-3; D might be TRBD1 (5 bases). The CDR3 is 16 residues long. CDR1 and CDR2 from the germline V gene are SGHAT and FQNNGV. Trimming removed 2 bases at V and 4 bases at J, with 15 bases between. CDR3 residues: CASSLTPGQPGNTIYF. The DNA for the CDR3 is TGTGCCAGCAGCTTAACCCCCGGACAACCCGGAAACACCATATATTTT.

The chain has TRBV10-3 and TRBJ2-5; 13 bases agree with TRBD2. The CDR3 has 14 amino acids. The germline CDR1 and CDR2 sequences are ENHRY and SYGVKD. Trimming took 7 bases from V and 11 from J; bases not matched to a gene: 10. The DNA of the CDR3 is TGTGCCATCACCGGACTAGCGGGGGTAGGGGAGCAGTACTTC. This translates into CAITGLAGVGEQYF.

V usage is TRBV28 and J usage is TRBJ1-1; D not resolved. V lost 3 bases and J lost 4, with 12 bases in between. This CDR3 region has 14 residues. Germline V CDR1 and CDR2: MDHEN, SYDVKM. The CDR3 nucleotides are TGTGCCAGCAGTTTGTCCGGGGATCCCACTGAAGCTTTCTTT. Protein product: CASSLSGDPTEAFF.

This clone has just one count. The chain joins TRBV2 to TRBJ2-5, with TRBD1 matching 9 bases. J lost 7 bases, V lost 5 bases, and 2 bases had no gene match. The CDR3 contains 12 residues. The germline V gene has CDR1 SNHLY and CDR2 FYNNEI. The CDR3: CASSSGQGTQYF. The CDR3 nucleotides read TGTGCCAGCAGTTCGGGACAGGGGACCCAGTACTTC.

V and J are TRBV28 and TRBJ1-2, with TRBD1 identical over 7 bases. Germline CDR1 reads MDHEN; CDR2 reads SYDVKM. J gave up 7 bases and V 4 bases, and 9 bases lay outside the gene matches. The CDR3 sequence is 14 residues long. The CDR3 loop is CASSSGQRSSGYTF. CDR3 DNA: TGTGCCAGCAGTTCGGGACAGCGGAGCTCTGGCTACACCTTC.

This clone was found a few times. The chain links TRBV5-5 to TRBJ2-2, with D perhaps matching TRBD2 (7 bases). Trimming took 4 bases from V and 5 from J, leaving 12 bases between them. CDR3 length equals 14 residues. Germline V gene data show CDR1 as SGHKS and CDR2 as YYEKEE (reference sequence). As DNA, the CDR3 is TGTGCCAGCAGCGAAAAGGGGGGGACCGGGGAGCTGTTTTTT. Encoded protein: CASSEKGGTGELFF.

This clone was detected only a few times. The genes are TRBV4-3 and TRBJ2-3; D remains unclear. Looked up from germline, CDR1 is LGHNA and CDR2 is YSLEER. CDR3 length equals 17 residues. Between the trimmed V and J ends, which lost 0 bases and 2 bases, there was a span of 15 bases. The CDR3 loop reads CASSQEGSWAVTDTQYF. CDR3 in DNA: TGCGCCAGCAGCCAAGAAGGATCTTGGGCCGTCACAGATACGCAGTATTTT.

This chain links TRBV7-9 with TRBJ2-7, with unresolved D. V was clipped by 1 base and J by 2 bases, with 12 bases between them. The germline V gene has CDR1 SEHNR and CDR2 FQNEAQ (reference sequence). The CDR3 length is 15 residues. CDR3 loop: CASSLGSGTPYEQYF. In nucleotides, the CDR3 is TGTGCCAGCAGCTTAGGTTCGGGTACCCCCTACGAGCAGTACTTC.

This rearrangement joins TRBV11-2 to TRBJ2-1; 14 bases align to TRBD2. V gave up 4 bases and J gave up 12 bases; unmatched junction bases: 2. The germline V gene has CDR1 SGHAT and CDR2 FQNNGV. The CDR3 loop spans 13 amino acids. CDR3 region: CASSSGTSGGQFF. The CDR3 coding sequence is TGTGCCAGCAGCTCCGGGACTAGCGGGGGGCAGTTCTTC.

V is TRBV5-1 and J is TRBJ1-2; TRBD1 aligns across 9 bases. J was trimmed by 8 bases and V by 2 bases; bases with no gene match: 7. This CDR3 spans 14 amino acids. In germline, CDR1 is SGHRS, CDR2 YFSETQ. The CDR3 DNA is TGCGCCAGCAGCTTCGCTCGGGACAGGGTCGGCTACACCTTC. Translating it yields CASSFARDRVGYTF. The whole variable domain, filled in from reference TRBV5-1 and TRBJ1-2, reads KAGVTQTPRYLIKTRGQQVTLSCSPISGHRSVSWYQQTPGQGLQFLFEYFSETQRNKGNFPGRFSGRQFSNSRSEMNVSTLELGDSALYLCASSFARDRVGYTFGSGTRLTVV.

This clone turned up a few times. J is TRBJ1-2 and V is TRBV6-1, with a weak D call TRBD1 (5 bases). The V end was cut by 7 bases, the J end by 5 bases, with 14 bases between. CDR1 is MNHNS, CDR2 SASEGT, per germline. This CDR3 spans 13 amino acids. CDR3 DNA: TGTGCCAGCACCACTGGGGGGGGATATGGCTACACCTTC. Translating gives CASTTGGGYGYTF.

This chain joins TRBV18 and TRBJ2-5; 9 bases map to TRBD2. The CDR3 contains 15 residues. The germline gives CDR1 KGHSH, CDR2 LQKENI. V gave up 6 bases and J gave up 4 bases; unmatched junction bases: 9. CDR3 sequence reads: CASSPLIAGVETQYF. The CDR3 DNA sequence: TGTGCCAGCTCTCCTCTGATAGCGGGAGTAGAGACCCAGTACTTC.

This clone was counted a single time. The gene calls are TRBV2 and TRBJ2-5, with D possibly TRBD1 on 5 matching bases. CDR3 length equals 15 residues. Germline CDR1 and CDR2: SNHLY and FYNNEI. V was trimmed by 0 bases and J by 0 bases, leaving 8 bases between them. Written as DNA, the CDR3 is TGTGCCAGCAGTGAAGCCAAGGGGTACCAAGAGACCCAGTACTTC. This translates into CASSEAKGYQETQYF.

This clone was seen only once. This sequence joins TRBV25-1 and TRBJ1-1; unclear D gene. V lost 8 bases and J 3 bases, leaving 13 bases between the germline ends. Germline V gives CDR1 MGHDK, CDR2 SYGVNS. The CDR3 runs 13 residues. CDR3 nucleotides: TGTGCCAGCTCCCGTCCAGGCTACACTGAAGCTTTCTTT. The encoded protein is CASSRPGYTEAFF.

The genes are TRBV11-2 and TRBJ1-6; D may be TRBD1 (5 bases). Deletions cut 5 bases from V and 6 bases from J, with 8 bases between. CDR1 is SGHAT and CDR2 is FQNNGV in the germline V gene. The length of the CDR3 is 13 residues. CDR3: CASSRGGNSPLHF. The CDR3 bases are TGTGCCAGCAGCCGCGGGGGTAATTCACCCCTCCACTTT.